This TCR beta chain came from a study of molecular identifiers for immune sequencing clone quantification. This clonotype has more than one count but fewer than ten. A single record per CDR3 protein comes from TCRdb applying MiXCR to the PCR reads. The sample holds around 94,000 distinct CDR3 sequences; 35% are singletons and the top ten take 9% to 10%. The CDR3 is 15 amino acids. The germline gives CDR1 LGHNA, CDR2 YSLEER. V was clipped by 0 bases and J by 2 bases, with 10 bases between them. Sequencing was carried out using naive CD8+ T cells from blood, with Jurkat cell RNA spiked in. Subset in this sample: FACS-sorted CD8+CD4-CCR7+CD45RA+ naive T cells. The gene calls are TRBV4-3 and TRBJ1-2, with D tentatively TRBD1 (6 bases). This TCR was sampled from a human donor in good health. Some libraries in this study had Jurkat cell RNA spiked in. CDR3 amino acids: CASSQERQGNYGYTF. The CDR3, as DNA: TGCGCCAGCAGCCAAGAACGGCAGGGGAACTATGGCTACACCTTC.